These 10 T cell receptor beta chains originate from one sample sequenced in a study of blood T cell repertoires in COVID-19. Assay used: immunoSEQ multiplex PCR; TCRdb lists only in-frame clones, some missing. This table holds 90,000 to 130,000 clones, about four fifths found once. Source material: peripheral blood. These receptors all stem from a woman between 55 and 75 years old with acute or convalescent COVID-19.

CDR3 sequence: CASNPGSEEKETQYF. CDR3 DNA sequence: TGTGCCAGCAACCCGGGGAGCGAAGAGAAAGAGACCCAGTACTTC. This rearrangement joins TRBV28 to TRBJ2-5, with D tentatively TRBD2 (5 bases). This CDR3 contains 15 residues. Germline assignment: CDR1 MDHEN and CDR2 SYDVKM. V lost 7 bases, J lost 3 bases, and 18 bases lay in between.

The chain is built from TRBV5-6 and TRBJ2-2; 8 bases line up with TRBD1. The length of the CDR3 is 17 residues. V was clipped by 4 bases and J by 6 bases; unmatched bases: 14. The V gene's germline CDR1 is SGHDT and CDR2 YYEEEE. The CDR3 sequence: CASSLELSGGRAGELFF. DNA of the CDR3: TGTGCCAGCAGCCTGGAGTTGTCAGGGGGCCGCGCCGGGGAGCTGTTTTTT.

The chain joins TRBV2 to TRBJ1-3; D is undetermined. Germline assignment: CDR1 SNHLY and CDR2 FYNNEI. This CDR3 region has 14 residues. Trimming cost V 3 bases and J 0 bases, with 6 bases left between them. CDR3 sequence reads: CASSDQYSGNTIYF. The CDR3 DNA reads as TGTGCCAGCAGTGACCAGTACTCTGGAAACACCATATATTTT.

The chain employs TRBV7-2 and TRBJ2-3, with D possibly being TRBD2 (7 bases). The germline V gene encodes CDR1 SGHTA and CDR2 FQGNSA. The CDR3 length is 15 residues. V was trimmed by 5 bases and J by 4 bases, leaving 16 bases between them. The CDR3 coding sequence is TGTGCCAGCAGCGTCACCGGCGGGGGCCCAGATACGCAGTATTTT. It translates to CASSVTGGGPDTQYF.

Only a few counts were recorded for this clone. The V gene is TRBV18, the J gene TRBJ1-5; 8 positions match TRBD1. This CDR3 has 13 amino acids. Germline CDR1 KGHSH, CDR2 LQKENI. V lost 8 bases, J lost 2 bases, and 2 bases stayed unmatched. Written as DNA, the CDR3 is TGTGCCAGCCGACAGGGGCGCAATCAGCCCCAGCATTTT. The encoded protein is CASRQGRNQPQHF.

CDR3 protein: CASNQHEGSEQYF. CDR3 DNA: TGTGCCAGCAACCAGCATGAGGGCAGCGAGCAGTACTTC. The chain employs TRBV11-3 and TRBJ2-7, with D maybe TRBD2 (5 bases). With 7 bases removed from V and 6 bases from J, the gap between germline ends came to 16 bases. The germline V gene encodes CDR1 SGHNT and CDR2 YENEEA. The CDR3 sequence is 13 residues long.

This clone was seen more than once but under ten times. CDR3 residues: CASSFWGGVGYTF. The CDR3 coding sequence is TGTGCCAGCAGTTTTTGGGGAGGAGTGGGCTACACCTTC. This chain uses TRBV12-3 or TRBV12-4 with TRBJ1-2; D ambiguous. There are 13 residues in the CDR3. V gave up 3 bases and J gave up 8 bases, with 13 bases separating them.

This chain links TRBV7-2 with TRBJ2-5, with D possibly matching TRBD2 (5 bases). CDR1 SGHTA and CDR2 FQGNSA come from the germline V gene. V gave up 3 bases and J gave up 5 bases, with 7 bases separating them. The CDR3 contains 12 residues. In DNA form, the CDR3 reads TGTGCCAGCAGCTTTTCGGGGGAGACCCAGTACTTC. Translation gives CASSFSGETQYF.

This chain joins TRBV4-1 and TRBJ1-1, with a weak D call TRBD1 (5 bases). Trimming pared 6 bases from V and 2 bases from J, leaving 7 bases between. The length of the CDR3 is 12 residues. Germline CDR1 is MGHRA and CDR2 is YSYEKL. The CDR3 DNA is TGCGCCAGCAGGCAGGGTAACACTGAAGCTTTCTTT. Translation gives CASRQGNTEAFF.

This clone was seen a handful of times. The J gene is TRBJ1-2, the V gene TRBV7-9, with D possibly matching TRBD1 (5 bases). This CDR3 has 13 residues. V was trimmed by 3 bases and J by 3 bases, leaving 8 bases between them. CDR1 is SEHNR, CDR2 FQNEAQ, per germline (reference sequence). The CDR3 DNA sequence: TGTGCCAGCAGCTTTGACAGCTACTATGGCTACACCTTC. It is translated as CASSFDSYYGYTF. Using reference TRBV7-9 and TRBJ1-2 for the parts outside the CDR3, the full variable domain is DTGVSQNPRHKITKRGQNVTFRCDPISEHNRLYWYRQTLGQGPEFLTYFQNEAQLEKSRLLSDRFSAERPKGSFSTLEIQRTEQGDSAMYLCASSFDSYYGYTFGSGTRLTVV.